A single T cell receptor beta chain is shown here with its context. Its antigen is undetermined. The method was immunoSEQ multiplex PCR; TCRdb's version includes in-frame clones alone and lacks a portion of them. This table has 60,000 to 90,000 clones, roughly 85% appearing once. V lost 5 bases and J lost 0, with 15 bases in between. The CDR3 has 16 amino acids. CDR1 is SGHTA, CDR2 FQGNSA, per germline. The sample belongs to a study of OX40 agonist ivuxolimab in advanced cancers. Broader study findings: At 0.1 to 3.0 mg/kg and by week 6, CD4+ and CD8+ T cells in the blood had expanded clonally. CD8+ T cells averaged more expanded clones than CD4+.

Material: CD4+ or CD8+ T cells sorted from blood, obtained in a trial of the OX40 agonist ivuxolimab. The sequence was obtained from an adult with an advanced solid tumor such as melanoma, head and neck, liver or kidney cancer. The rearrangement links TRBV7-2 to TRBJ2-3; unclear D gene. CDR3: CASSPVGLWSTDTQYF. Written as DNA, the CDR3 is TGTGCCAGCAGCCCCGTCGGGCTCTGGAGCACAGATACGCAGTATTTT.